This paragraph covers one T cell receptor (beta chain) sequence. Its antigen is not known. CDR1 and CDR2 (germline): LNHNV, YYDKDF (reference sequence). Trimming cost V 0 bases and J 5 bases; bases outside gene matches: 15. The CDR3 covers 18 residues. This sample is part of a study of post-analysis software for immune sequencing data. Study-wide results and caveats: Patients used about 5 TRBV segments, including TRBV5-6, TRBV5-1 and TRBV20-1, more often than controls.

Unique molecular identifiers featured in each of the TCR beta cDNA libraries. TCRdb re-analysed the PCR reads in MiXCR, keeping a single row per CDR3 protein. The profile shows about 770,000 distinct CDR3 sequences, around 46% of them singletons. Sequenced material: blood. The clonotype was recovered from a girl between 5 and 17 years old with multiple sclerosis. This chain connects TRBV15 to TRBJ2-7, with TRBD1 matching over 8 bases. CDR3 sequence (DNA): TGTGCCACCAGCAGAGATGTGGGACAGGAGGGACGGGTAAACGAGCAGTACTTC. This translates into CATSRDVGQEGRVNEQYF.